A single sample gave rise to the 14 T cell receptor beta chains below, sequenced in a study of OX40 agonist ivuxolimab in advanced cancers. Assay: immunoSEQ multiplex PCR; the TCRdb copy retains only in-frame clones and omits some. The sample consists of about 30,000 clones, approximately 90% of them appearing once. This material consisted of CD4+ or CD8+ T cells sorted from blood, taken in a trial of the OX40 agonist ivuxolimab. The receptor source for this set is an adult with an advanced solid tumor such as melanoma, head and neck, liver or kidney cancer.

The chain uses TRBV6-6 and TRBJ1-1; D perhaps matches TRBD1 (5 bases). Germline V gene lookup returns CDR1 MNHNY and CDR2 SVGAGI (reference sequence). Trimming shortened V by 7 bases and J by 4 bases, and 16 bases separated the two germline ends. The CDR3 totals 14 residues. Here the CDR3 reads CASTDDGGGTEAFF. Written as DNA, the CDR3 is TGTGCCAGCACCGACGACGGGGGTGGCACTGAAGCTTTCTTT.

The genes are TRBV4-2 and TRBJ2-5; 10 bases map to TRBD2. J lost 4 bases, V lost 0 bases, and 8 bases had no gene match. Germline V lookup: CDR1 LGHNA, CDR2 YNFKEQ. The CDR3 is 17 residues long. Here the CDR3 reads CASSQDSSRTSGETQYF. CDR3 DNA: TGTGCCAGCAGCCAAGATTCTTCTAGGACTAGCGGAGAGACCCAGTACTTC.

The J gene is TRBJ2-5, the V gene TRBV5-4; maybe TRBD2 (5 bases). V was trimmed by 4 bases and J by 2 bases, leaving 12 bases between them. This CDR3 comprises 14 residues. Germline lookup yields CDR1 SGHNT and CDR2 YYREEE (reference sequence). The DNA for the CDR3 is TGTGCCAGCAGCCGCTTTGGGGAGCAAGAGACCCAGTACTTC. Translated, it gives CASSRFGEQETQYF.

The rearrangement links TRBV29-1 to TRBJ2-5; no definite D call. CDR3 length equals 11 residues. CDR1 SQVTM and CDR2 ANQGSEA come from the germline V gene. V was clipped by 5 bases and J by 5 bases, with 9 bases between them. CDR3 coding DNA: TGCAGCGTTACCCGCCCGGAGACCCAGTACTTC. Its protein product is CSVTRPETQYF.

The chain joins TRBV19 to TRBJ2-1, with 9 nucleotides matching TRBD1. The CDR3 extends over 18 amino acids. Germline trimming cut 0 bases from V and 3 bases from J; bases unmatched to any gene: 9. Germline CDR1 and CDR2: LNHDA and SQIVND (reference sequence). CDR3 bases: TGTGCCAGTAGTATAGAAGGGGACAGGGTTTGGATCTACAATGAGCAGTTCTTC. Amino acid sequence: CASSIEGDRVWIYNEQFF.

This clone appeared a single time. V and J are TRBV18 and TRBJ2-1; 11 positions agree with TRBD2. J lost 2 bases, V lost 3 bases, and 3 bases had no gene match. The germline V gene has CDR1 KGHSH and CDR2 LQKENI. CDR3 size: 16 residues. CDR3 loop: CASSPGTSGTYNEQFF. CDR3 DNA: TGTGCCAGCTCACCGGGGACTAGCGGAACCTACAATGAGCAGTTCTTC.

This chain connects TRBV19 to TRBJ2-3; TRBD2 aligns across 9 bases. With 8 bases clipped from V and 4 bases from J, the junction kept 10 bases outside the gene matches. Per the germline V gene, CDR1 is LNHDA and CDR2 is SQIVND (reference sequence). There are 15 residues in the CDR3. The CDR3: CASQFSGSGADTQYF. In nucleotides, the CDR3 is TGTGCCAGTCAATTTAGCGGGAGTGGTGCAGATACGCAGTATTTT.

The chain carries TRBV25-1 and TRBJ2-1, with 11 bases aligning to TRBD2. From germline, CDR1 is MGHDK and CDR2 SYGVNS. The CDR3 consists of 15 residues. V shed 4 bases and J 2 bases; nucleotides not matched to a gene: 1. The CDR3 is CASSVGLAAYNEQFF. In DNA form, the CDR3 reads TGTGCCAGCAGTGTGGGACTAGCGGCCTACAATGAGCAGTTCTTC.

Turning to this clone: Within the sample, other DNA sequences also encode this same CDR3. The genes are TRBV7-2 and TRBJ2-7; 9 bases align to TRBD2. The CDR3 sequence is 17 residues long. Germline V lookup: CDR1 SGHTA, CDR2 FQGNSA. With V trimmed by 5 bases and J by 2 bases, 13 bases remained unmatched. CDR3 residues: CASSPRTWASGTYEQYF. The CDR3 bases are TGTGCCAGCAGCCCAAGGACATGGGCTAGCGGGACCTACGAGCAGTACTTC.

The J gene is TRBJ2-3, the V gene TRBV7-2; the match to TRBD2 covers 11 bases. Looked up from germline, CDR1 is SGHTA and CDR2 is FQGNSA. The V and J ends lost 6 bases and 6 bases, in that order; junction bases with no gene match: 14. CDR3 size: 17 residues. The CDR3 bases are TGTGCCAGCAGTTTTAGCGGGAGGGGACTACTTTTGGATACGCAGTATTTT. This sequence encodes CASSFSGRGLLLDTQYF.

The sample holds a few counts of this clone. The rearrangement links TRBV7-9 to TRBJ2-7, with a tentative D call TRBD1 (6 bases). The CDR3 runs to 14 residues. Germline V gene data show CDR1 as SEHNR and CDR2 as FQNEAQ (reference sequence). The V and J ends lost 0 bases and 7 bases respectively, with 13 bases between them. CDR3 sequence (DNA): TGTGCCAGCAGCTTAGCCCCCAGGGGTCCGGAGCAGTACTTC. It is translated as CASSLAPRGPEQYF.

The chain recombines TRBV10-1 with TRBJ2-7; 10 nucleotides align to TRBD2. CDR3 size: 16 residues. V trimming: 3 bases; J trimming: 7 bases; junction bases outside the gene matches: 12. CDR1 and CDR2 (germline): WNHNN, SYGVQD (reference sequence). CDR3 DNA sequence: TGCGCCAGCAGTGAAGAGCGGGAGGGCCCCTTTGGAGAGCAGTACTTC. Translation: CASSEEREGPFGEQYF.

The CDR3 DNA is TGCGCCAGCAGCCACCCCCAAGGGGCAGCTGGGGCCAACGTCCTGACTTTC. It encodes CASSHPQGAAGANVLTF. J is TRBJ2-6 and V is TRBV4-1, with D tentatively TRBD1 (5 bases). Germline V lookup: CDR1 MGHRA, CDR2 YSYEKL. V lost 3 bases, J lost 2 bases, and 14 bases lay in between. This CDR3 comprises 17 residues.

V usage is TRBV20-1 and J usage is TRBJ2-1; D is ambiguous. Trimming left V 2 bases short and J 7 bases short, with 6 bases between. Germline V CDR1 and CDR2: DFQATT, SNEGSKA (reference sequence). The CDR3 has 11 amino acids. DNA of the CDR3: TGCAGTGCTAGATTGGCTAATGAGCAGTTCTTC. It yields the protein CSARLANEQFF.